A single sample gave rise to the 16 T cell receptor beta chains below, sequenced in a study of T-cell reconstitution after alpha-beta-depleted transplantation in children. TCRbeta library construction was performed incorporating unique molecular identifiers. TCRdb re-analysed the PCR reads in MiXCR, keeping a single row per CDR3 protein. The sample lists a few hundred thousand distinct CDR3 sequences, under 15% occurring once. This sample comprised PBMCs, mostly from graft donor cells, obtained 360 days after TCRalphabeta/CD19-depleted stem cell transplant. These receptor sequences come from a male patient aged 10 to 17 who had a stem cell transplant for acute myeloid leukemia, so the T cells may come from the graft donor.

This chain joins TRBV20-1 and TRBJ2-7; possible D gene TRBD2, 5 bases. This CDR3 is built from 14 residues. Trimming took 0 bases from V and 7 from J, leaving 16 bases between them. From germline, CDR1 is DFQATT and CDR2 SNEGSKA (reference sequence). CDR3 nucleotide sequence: TGCAGTGCTAGAGATCCTCACCCGACTATAGAGCAGTACTTC. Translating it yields CSARDPHPTIEQYF.

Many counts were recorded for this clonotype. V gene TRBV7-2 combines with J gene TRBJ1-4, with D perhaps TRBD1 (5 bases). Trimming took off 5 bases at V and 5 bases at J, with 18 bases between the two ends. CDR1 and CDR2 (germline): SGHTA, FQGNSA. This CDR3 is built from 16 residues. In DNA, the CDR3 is TGTGCCAGCAGCCGAGATATAGGACGGGGGAATGAAAAACTGTTTTTT. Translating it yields CASSRDIGRGNEKLFF.

CDR3 DNA sequence: TGTGCCACCAGTGATACCCGGACAGGGTCGGCCTACGAGCAGTACTTC. It translates to CATSDTRTGSAYEQYF. This chain uses TRBV24-1 with TRBJ2-7, with 8 bases aligning to TRBD1. Germline CDR1 and CDR2: KGHDR and SFDVKD. V dropped 3 bases and J dropped 2; count of bases not matched to a gene: 8. This CDR3 contains 16 residues.

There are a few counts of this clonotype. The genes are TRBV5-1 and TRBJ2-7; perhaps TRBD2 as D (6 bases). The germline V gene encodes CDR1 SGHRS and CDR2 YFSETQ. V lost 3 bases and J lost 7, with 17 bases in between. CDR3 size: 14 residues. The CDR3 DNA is TGCGCCAGCAGCTCGACTAGTACCCGCGGGGAGCAGTACTTC. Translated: CASSSTSTRGEQYF.

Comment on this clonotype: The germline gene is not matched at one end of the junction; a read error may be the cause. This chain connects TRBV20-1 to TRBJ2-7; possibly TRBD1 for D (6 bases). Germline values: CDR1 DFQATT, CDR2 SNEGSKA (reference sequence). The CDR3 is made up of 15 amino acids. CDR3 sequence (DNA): TGCTGTGCTAGAGATCTAGGGGGATTCTCCTACGAGCAGTACTTC. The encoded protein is CCARDLGGFSYEQYF.

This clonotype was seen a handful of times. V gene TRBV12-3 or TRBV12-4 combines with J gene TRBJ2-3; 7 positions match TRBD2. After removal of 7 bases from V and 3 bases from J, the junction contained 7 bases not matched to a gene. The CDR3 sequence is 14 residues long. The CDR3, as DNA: TGTGCCAGCACCGAGGCGGGAGCAACAGATACGCAGTATTTT. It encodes CASTEAGATDTQYF.

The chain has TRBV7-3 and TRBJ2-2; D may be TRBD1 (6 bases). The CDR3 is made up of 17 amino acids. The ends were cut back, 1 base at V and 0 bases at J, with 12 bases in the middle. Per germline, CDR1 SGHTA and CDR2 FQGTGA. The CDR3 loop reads CASSLIGRDTNTGELFF. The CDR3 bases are TGTGCCAGCAGCTTAATCGGCCGGGACACGAACACCGGGGAGCTGTTTTTT.

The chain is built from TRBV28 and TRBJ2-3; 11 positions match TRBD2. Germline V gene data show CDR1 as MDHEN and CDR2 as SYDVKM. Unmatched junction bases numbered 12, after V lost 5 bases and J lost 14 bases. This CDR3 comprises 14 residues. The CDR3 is CASSPRGSGRAGYF. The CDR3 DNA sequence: TGTGCCAGCAGTCCCCGGGGTAGCGGGAGGGCCGGGTATTTT.

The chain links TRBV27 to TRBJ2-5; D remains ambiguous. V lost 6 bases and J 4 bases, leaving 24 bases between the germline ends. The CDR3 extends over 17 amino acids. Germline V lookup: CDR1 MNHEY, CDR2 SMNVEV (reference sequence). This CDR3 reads CASSPIEILQLGETQYF. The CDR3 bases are TGTGCCAGCAGCCCCATCGAAATCTTACAGTTAGGAGAGACCCAGTACTTC.

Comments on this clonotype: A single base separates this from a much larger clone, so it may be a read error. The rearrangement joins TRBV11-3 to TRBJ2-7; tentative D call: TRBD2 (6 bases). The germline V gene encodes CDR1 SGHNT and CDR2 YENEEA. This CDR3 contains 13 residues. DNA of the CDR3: TGTGCCAGCAGCTTAGATGGGTGGAGGGAGCAGAACTTC. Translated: CASSLDGWREQNF.

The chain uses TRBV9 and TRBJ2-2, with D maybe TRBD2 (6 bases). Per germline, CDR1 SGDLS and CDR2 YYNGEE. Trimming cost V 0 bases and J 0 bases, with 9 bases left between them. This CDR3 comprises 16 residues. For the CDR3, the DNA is TGTGCCAGCAGCGTAGGTAGCGGTCCGAACACCGGGGAGCTGTTTTTT. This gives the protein CASSVGSGPNTGELFF.

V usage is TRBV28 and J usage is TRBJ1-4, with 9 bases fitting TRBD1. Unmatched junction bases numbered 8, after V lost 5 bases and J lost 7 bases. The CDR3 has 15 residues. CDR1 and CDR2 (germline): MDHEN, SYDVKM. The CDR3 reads CASSHPGQGGEKLFF. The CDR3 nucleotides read TGTGCCAGCAGTCATCCGGGACAGGGAGGTGAAAAACTGTTTTTT.

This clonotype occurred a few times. CDR3 DNA sequence: TGCGCCAGCAGCTCTTATAGCGCAAGGGGCCACAATGAGCAGTTCTTC. Amino acid sequence: CASSSYSARGHNEQFF. This chain links TRBV5-1 with TRBJ2-1; D possibly uses TRBD1 or TRBD2 (5 bases each). V was clipped by 3 bases and J by 5 bases, with 18 bases between them. Germline CDR1 reads SGHRS; CDR2 reads YFSETQ. The CDR3 runs to 16 residues.

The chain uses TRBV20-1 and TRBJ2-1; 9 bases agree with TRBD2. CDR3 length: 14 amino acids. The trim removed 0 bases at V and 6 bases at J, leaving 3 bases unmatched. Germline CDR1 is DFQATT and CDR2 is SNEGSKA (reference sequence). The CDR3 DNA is TGCAGTGCTAGAGATCTAGCGGGAATCAATGAGCAGTTCTTC. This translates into CSARDLAGINEQFF.

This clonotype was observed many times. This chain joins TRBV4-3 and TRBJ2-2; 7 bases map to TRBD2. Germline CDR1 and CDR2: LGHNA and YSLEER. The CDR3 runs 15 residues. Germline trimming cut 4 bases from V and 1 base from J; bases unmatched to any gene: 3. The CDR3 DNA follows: TGCGCCAGCAGCCGGGACTACCAGAACACCGGGGAGCTGTTTTTT. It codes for CASSRDYQNTGELFF.

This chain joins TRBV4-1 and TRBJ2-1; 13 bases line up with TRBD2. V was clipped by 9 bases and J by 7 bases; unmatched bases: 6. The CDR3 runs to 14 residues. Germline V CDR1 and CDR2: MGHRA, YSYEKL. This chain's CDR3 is CASRTSGSSNEQFF. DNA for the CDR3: TGCGCCAGTAGGACTAGCGGGAGCTCGAATGAGCAGTTCTTC.